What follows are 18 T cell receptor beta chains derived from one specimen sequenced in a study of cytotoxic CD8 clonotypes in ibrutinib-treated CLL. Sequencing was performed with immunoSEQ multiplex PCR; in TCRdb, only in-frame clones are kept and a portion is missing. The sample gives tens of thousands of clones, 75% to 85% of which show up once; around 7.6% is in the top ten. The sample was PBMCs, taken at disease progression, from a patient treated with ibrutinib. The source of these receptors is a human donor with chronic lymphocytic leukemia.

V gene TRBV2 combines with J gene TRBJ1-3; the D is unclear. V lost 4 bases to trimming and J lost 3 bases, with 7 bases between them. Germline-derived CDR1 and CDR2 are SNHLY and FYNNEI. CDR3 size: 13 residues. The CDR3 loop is CASSGSSGNTIYF. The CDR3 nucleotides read TGTGCCAGCAGTGGTTCGAGTGGAAACACCATATATTTT.

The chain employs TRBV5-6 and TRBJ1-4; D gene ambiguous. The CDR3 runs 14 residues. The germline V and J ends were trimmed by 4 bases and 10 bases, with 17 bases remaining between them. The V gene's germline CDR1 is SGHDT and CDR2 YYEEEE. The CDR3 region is CASSPPDIAAKLFF. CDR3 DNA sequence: TGTGCCAGCAGCCCACCAGACATCGCGGCAAAACTGTTTTTT.

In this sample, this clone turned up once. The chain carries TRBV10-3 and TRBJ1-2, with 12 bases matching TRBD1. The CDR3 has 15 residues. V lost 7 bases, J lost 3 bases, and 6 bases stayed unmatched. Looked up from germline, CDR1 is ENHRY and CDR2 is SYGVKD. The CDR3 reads CAITGTGGGDYGYTF. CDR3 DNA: TGTGCCATCACCGGGACAGGGGGCGGCGACTATGGCTACACCTTC.

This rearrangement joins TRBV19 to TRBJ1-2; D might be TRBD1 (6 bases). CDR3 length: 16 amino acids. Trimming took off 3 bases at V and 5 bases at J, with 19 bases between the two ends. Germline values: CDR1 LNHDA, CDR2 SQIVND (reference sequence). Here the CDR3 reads CASSIRLQGLWYGYTF. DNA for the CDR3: TGTGCCAGTAGTATTCGTTTACAGGGTTTATGGTATGGCTACACCTTC.

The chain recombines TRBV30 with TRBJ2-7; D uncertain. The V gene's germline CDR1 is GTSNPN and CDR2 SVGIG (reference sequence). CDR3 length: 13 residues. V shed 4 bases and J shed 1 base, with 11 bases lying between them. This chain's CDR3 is CAWKEQPSYEQYF. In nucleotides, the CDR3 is TGTGCCTGGAAAGAACAGCCTTCCTACGAGCAGTACTTC.

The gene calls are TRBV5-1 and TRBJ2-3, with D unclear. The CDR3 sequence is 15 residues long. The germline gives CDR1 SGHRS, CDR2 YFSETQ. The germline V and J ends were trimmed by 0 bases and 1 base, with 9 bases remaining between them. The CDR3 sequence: CASSLGGLGTDTQYF. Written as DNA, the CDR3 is TGCGCCAGCAGCTTGGGGGGTCTTGGCACAGATACGCAGTATTTT.

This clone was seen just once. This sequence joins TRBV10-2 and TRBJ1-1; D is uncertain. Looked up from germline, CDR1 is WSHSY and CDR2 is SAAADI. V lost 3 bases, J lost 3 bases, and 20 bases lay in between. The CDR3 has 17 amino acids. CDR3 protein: CASSDEVAADPYTEAFF. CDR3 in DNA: TGCGCCAGCAGTGACGAGGTGGCAGCGGACCCCTACACTGAAGCTTTCTTT.

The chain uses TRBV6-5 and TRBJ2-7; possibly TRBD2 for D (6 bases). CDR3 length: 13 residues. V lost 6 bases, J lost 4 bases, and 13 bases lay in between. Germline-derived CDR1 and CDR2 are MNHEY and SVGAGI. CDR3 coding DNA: TGTGCCAGCAGCCCCCCGGCGGGGTACGAGCAGTACTTC. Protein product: CASSPPAGYEQYF.

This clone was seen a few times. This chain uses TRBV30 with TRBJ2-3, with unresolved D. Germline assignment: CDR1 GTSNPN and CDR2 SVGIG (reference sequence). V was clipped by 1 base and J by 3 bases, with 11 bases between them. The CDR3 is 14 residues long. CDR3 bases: TGTGCCTGGAGTGGCCTTAGAAAGACAGATACGCAGTATTTT. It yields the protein CAWSGLRKTDTQYF.

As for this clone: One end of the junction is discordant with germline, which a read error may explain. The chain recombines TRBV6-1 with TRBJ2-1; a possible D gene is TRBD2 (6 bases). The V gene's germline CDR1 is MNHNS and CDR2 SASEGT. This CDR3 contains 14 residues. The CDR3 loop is CASGDGSSYNEQFF. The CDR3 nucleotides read TGTGCCAGCGGTGACGGGAGCTCCTACAATGAGCAGTTCTTC.

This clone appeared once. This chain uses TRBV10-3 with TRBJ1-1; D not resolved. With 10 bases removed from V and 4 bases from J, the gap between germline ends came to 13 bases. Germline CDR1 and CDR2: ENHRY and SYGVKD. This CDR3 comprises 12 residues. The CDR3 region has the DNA TGTGCCACCCTGTCAGGCCTCACTGAAGCTTTCTTT. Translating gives CATLSGLTEAFF.

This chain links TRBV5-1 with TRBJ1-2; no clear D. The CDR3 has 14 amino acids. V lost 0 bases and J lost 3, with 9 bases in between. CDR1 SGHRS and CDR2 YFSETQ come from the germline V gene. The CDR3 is CASSLEGNYYGYTF. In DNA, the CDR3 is TGCGCCAGCAGCTTGGAGGGAAACTACTATGGCTACACCTTC.

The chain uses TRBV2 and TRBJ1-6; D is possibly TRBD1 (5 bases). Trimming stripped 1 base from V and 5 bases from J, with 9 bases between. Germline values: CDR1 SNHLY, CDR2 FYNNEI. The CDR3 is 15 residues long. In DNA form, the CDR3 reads TGTGCCAGCAGTGAAGAGGGGACGAATAATTCACCCCTCCACTTT. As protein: CASSEEGTNNSPLHF.

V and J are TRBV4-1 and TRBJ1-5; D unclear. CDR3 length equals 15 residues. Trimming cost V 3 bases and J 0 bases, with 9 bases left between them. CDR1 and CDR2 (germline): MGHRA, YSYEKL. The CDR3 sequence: CASSQGIYSNQPQHF. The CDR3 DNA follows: TGCGCCAGCAGCCAGGGAATTTATAGCAATCAGCCCCAGCATTTT.

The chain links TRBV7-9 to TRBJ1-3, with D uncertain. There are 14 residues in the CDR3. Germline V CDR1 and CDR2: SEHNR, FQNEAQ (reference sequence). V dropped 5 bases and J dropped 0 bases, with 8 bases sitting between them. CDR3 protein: CASSQQISGNTIYF. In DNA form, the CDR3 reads TGTGCCAGCAGCCAACAGATCTCTGGAAACACCATATATTTT.

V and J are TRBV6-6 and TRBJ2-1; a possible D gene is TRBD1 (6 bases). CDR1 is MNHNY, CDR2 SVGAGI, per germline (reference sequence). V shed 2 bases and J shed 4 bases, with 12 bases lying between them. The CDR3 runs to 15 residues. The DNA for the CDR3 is TGTGCCAGCAGTTACGGGGACATGGGGTACAATGAGCAGTTCTTC. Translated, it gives CASSYGDMGYNEQFF.

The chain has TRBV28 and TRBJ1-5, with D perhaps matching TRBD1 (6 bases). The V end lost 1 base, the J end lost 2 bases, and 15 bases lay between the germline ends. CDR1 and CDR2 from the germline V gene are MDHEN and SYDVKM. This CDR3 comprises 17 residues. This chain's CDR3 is CASSLYFFGGRNQPQHF. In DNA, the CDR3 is TGTGCCAGCAGTTTATATTTCTTCGGGGGGCGCAATCAGCCCCAGCATTTT. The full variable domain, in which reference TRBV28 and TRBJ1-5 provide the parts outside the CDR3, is DVKVTQSSRYLVKRTGEKVFLECVQDMDHENMFWYRQDPGLGLRLIYFSYDVKMKEKGDIPEGYSVSREKKERFSLILESASTNQTSMYLCASSLYFFGGRNQPQHFGDGTRLSIL.

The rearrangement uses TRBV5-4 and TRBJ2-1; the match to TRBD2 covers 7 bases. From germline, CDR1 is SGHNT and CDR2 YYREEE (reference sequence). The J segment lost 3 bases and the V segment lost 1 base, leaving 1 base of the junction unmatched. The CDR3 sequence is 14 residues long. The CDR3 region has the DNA TGTGCCAGCAGCTTGACTAGCGACTACAATGAGCAGTTCTTC. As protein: CASSLTSDYNEQFF.